The T cell receptor (beta chain) under discussion was sequenced for a study of STAT5B mutations in CD4+ large granular lymphocyte leukemia. The repertoire was sequenced with immunoSEQ multiplex PCR; TCRdb's copy has only in-frame clones and lacks some. The top ten hold 1.5% to 2% of the sample, which has roughly 35,000 clones, about 65% seen once. Material for sequencing was CD4+ T cells from blood buffy coats. This TCR was recovered from a human donor in good health.

The CDR3 spells CASSLIQGGRNEQFF. CDR3 sequence (DNA): TGTGCCAGCAGCTTAATACAGGGTGGCCGCAATGAGCAGTTCTTC. The chain recombines TRBV7-2 with TRBJ2-1; a possible D gene is TRBD1 (6 bases). The CDR3 is 15 amino acids. The V end was cut by 2 bases, the J end by 6 bases, with 14 bases between. CDR1 and CDR2 (germline): SGHTA, FQGNSA.